The entry that follows covers one T cell receptor (beta chain) sequence. The antigen is undetermined. This record comes from a study of T-cell memory formation after mild COVID-19. General study results and limits: Contracting CD4+ clones sat mainly in CM and EM; CD8+ in EMRA. That cross-reactive memory joined was suggested by some responding clones appearing in pre-infection memory.

TCRdb re-called the 5' RACE reads with MiXCR, one entry per CDR3 protein. The profile covers around 300,000 distinct CDR3 sequences, with less than 20% appearing a single time and more than 20% taken by the ten largest. From germline, CDR1 is SGHNT and CDR2 YYREEE (reference sequence). Germline trimming cut 2 bases from V and 2 bases from J; bases unmatched to any gene: 11. This CDR3 is built from 17 residues. The material sequenced was PBMCs or a T cell subset sorted from them (not recorded which). J is TRBJ2-7 and V is TRBV5-4; 9 positions agree with TRBD2. The receptor comes from a man between 18 and 35 years old who had mild COVID-19 (a few samples of this study predate the infection). Cell type and time point are not known. CDR3 nucleotide sequence: TGTGCCAGCAGCTTTGGCGTCTCTAGCGGGGTCCCCTACGAGCAGTACTTC. Translated, it gives CASSFGVSSGVPYEQYF.